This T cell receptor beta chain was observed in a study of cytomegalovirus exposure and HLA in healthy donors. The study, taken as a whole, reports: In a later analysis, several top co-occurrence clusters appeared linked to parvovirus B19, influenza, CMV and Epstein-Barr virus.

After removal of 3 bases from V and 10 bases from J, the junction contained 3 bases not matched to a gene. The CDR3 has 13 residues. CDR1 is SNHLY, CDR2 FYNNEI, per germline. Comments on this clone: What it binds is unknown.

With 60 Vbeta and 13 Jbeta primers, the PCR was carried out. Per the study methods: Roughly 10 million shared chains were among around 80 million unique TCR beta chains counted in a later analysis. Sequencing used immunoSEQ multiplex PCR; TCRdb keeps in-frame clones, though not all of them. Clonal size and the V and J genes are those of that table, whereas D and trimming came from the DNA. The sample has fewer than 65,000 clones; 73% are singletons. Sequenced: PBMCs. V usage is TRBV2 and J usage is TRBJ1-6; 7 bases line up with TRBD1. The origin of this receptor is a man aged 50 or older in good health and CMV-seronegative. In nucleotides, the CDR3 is TGTGCCAGCAGTGAGCGGACAGGATCACCCCTCCACTTT. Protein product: CASSERTGSPLHF.